The 14 T cell receptor beta chains given below trace back to one sample, sequenced in a study of blood T cell repertoires in COVID-19. Clones were read by immunoSEQ multiplex PCR, and TCRdb kept only the in-frame ones, dropping some. This sample carries about 400,000 clones, 70% to 90% of them seen once, and the ten largest clones take more than 0.95%. Sample: peripheral blood. The receptor source for this set is a man aged 40-50 years with acute or convalescent COVID-19.

This clone was recorded only once. The chain joins TRBV27 to TRBJ1-4; weak D call: TRBD1 (5 bases). The germline gives CDR1 MNHEY, CDR2 SMNVEV (reference sequence). V was pared by 6 bases and J by 7 bases, with 21 bases between. There are 16 residues in the CDR3. The CDR3 sequence is CASRAWGGVSGEKLFF. CDR3 nucleotide sequence: TGTGCCAGCAGGGCATGGGGAGGGGTTTCGGGTGAAAAACTGTTTTTT.

The chain recombines TRBV30 with TRBJ1-1; 7 bases are shared with TRBD1. Trimming took 2 bases from V and 4 from J; bases not matched to a gene: 1. The V gene's germline CDR1 is GTSNPN and CDR2 SVGIG (reference sequence). This CDR3 has 12 residues. The CDR3 nucleotides read TGTGCCTGGAGTCAGGGGGTCACTGAAGCTTTCTTT. Translated: CAWSQGVTEAFF.

The chain combines TRBV3-1 (or the pseudogene TRBV3-2) with TRBJ1-3; D is uncertain. This CDR3 comprises 15 residues. Germline CDR1 is LGHDT and CDR2 is YNNKEL (reference sequence). V dropped 4 bases and J dropped 2 bases, with 12 bases sitting between them. The CDR3 region has the DNA TGTGCCAGCAGCCTCCGGGAAAAAACTGGAAACACCATATATTTT. It specifies CASSLREKTGNTIYF.

The chain uses TRBV24-1 and TRBJ2-5; 7 positions agree with TRBD1. Germline V gene data show CDR1 as KGHDR and CDR2 as SFDVKD. V gave up 4 bases and J gave up 0 bases; unmatched junction bases: 4. There are 15 residues in the CDR3. The CDR3 DNA reads as TGTGCCACCAGTGAAACGACAGGGAACCAAGAGACCCAGTACTTC. Its protein is CATSETTGNQETQYF.

The chain recombines TRBV14 with TRBJ2-2; tentative D call: TRBD2 (5 bases). Trimming removed 4 bases at V and 6 bases at J, with 12 bases between. There are 14 residues in the CDR3. CDR1 and CDR2 from the germline V gene are SGHDN and FVKESK. The CDR3 here is CASSLSAGAGELFF. CDR3 DNA: TGTGCCAGCAGCCTGTCGGCGGGCGCCGGGGAGCTGTTTTTT.

This clone showed up just once. The CDR3, as DNA: TGTGCCAGCAGCTTGGCCAAGGGACTAGCGGGAGTGGCTGAGCAGTTCTTC. Encoded protein: CASSLAKGLAGVAEQFF. The chain recombines TRBV5-4 with TRBJ2-1; 14 nucleotides line up with TRBD2. With V trimmed by 0 bases and J by 9 bases, 8 bases remained unmatched. Germline V gene sequence: CDR1 SGHNT, CDR2 YYREEE (reference sequence). This CDR3 spans 17 amino acids.

The gene calls are TRBV5-8 and TRBJ2-1, with TRBD1 identical over 8 bases. The V and J ends lost 4 bases and 4 bases, in that order; junction bases with no gene match: 7. There are 15 residues in the CDR3. The germline V gene has CDR1 SGHTS and CDR2 YDEGEE. The CDR3 region is CASSSQDRVYNEQFF. CDR3 nucleotide sequence: TGTGCCAGCAGCAGCCAGGACAGGGTTTACAATGAGCAGTTCTTC.

This chain links TRBV7-9 with TRBJ2-7; maybe TRBD2 (6 bases). Germline CDR1 reads SEHNR; CDR2 reads FQNEAQ (reference sequence). The CDR3 contains 16 residues. V lost 2 bases, J lost 2 bases, and 16 bases lay in between. The CDR3 reads CASSLTGGALTYEQYF. For the CDR3, the DNA is TGTGCCAGCAGCTTAACCGGCGGGGCACTGACCTACGAGCAGTACTTC.

V and J are TRBV10-3 and TRBJ2-7, with 10 bases identical to TRBD1. Per the germline V gene, CDR1 is ENHRY and CDR2 is SYGVKD. Trimming removed 9 bases from V and 7 bases from J; junction bases left unmatched: 3. The CDR3 contains 11 residues. CDR3 DNA: TGTGCCATGGGACAGGGGAAAGAGCAGTACTTC. This sequence encodes CAMGQGKEQYF.

The V and J genes are TRBV4-1 and TRBJ1-3; D unclear. CDR3 length equals 13 residues. Trimming left V 4 bases short and J 6 bases short, with 10 bases between. Per the germline V gene, CDR1 is MGHRA and CDR2 is YSYEKL. CDR3: CASSRTEANTIYF. CDR3 in DNA: TGCGCCAGCAGCCGAACGGAGGCAAACACCATATATTTT.

The CDR3 bases are TGTGCCAGCAGTGAATGGAACAGAGTCGGCTACACCTTC. This codes for CASSEWNRVGYTF. The gene calls are TRBV25-1 and TRBJ1-2; unclear D gene. CDR1 is MGHDK and CDR2 is SYGVNS in the germline V gene. The V gene lost 1 base and the J gene lost 8 bases, with 11 bases spanning the gap. The CDR3 is made up of 13 amino acids.

The chain employs TRBV15 and TRBJ2-1; TRBD2 agrees at 7 bases. The trim removed 4 bases at V and 0 bases at J, leaving 9 bases unmatched. The CDR3 is made up of 17 amino acids. Looked up from germline, CDR1 is LNHNV and CDR2 is YYDKDF (reference sequence). Here the CDR3 reads CATSTKAGRSSYNEQFF. CDR3 sequence (DNA): TGTGCCACCAGCACAAAGGCCGGGAGGAGCTCCTACAATGAGCAGTTCTTC.

V gene TRBV7-8 combines with J gene TRBJ2-4, with D tentatively TRBD1 (6 bases). The ends were cut back, 0 bases at V and 0 bases at J, with 12 bases in the middle. The CDR3 sequence is 17 residues long. Germline values: CDR1 SGHVS, CDR2 FQNEAQ. CDR3 loop: CASSLARDILAKNIQYF. The DNA of the CDR3 is TGTGCCAGCAGCTTAGCGAGGGACATCCTAGCCAAAAACATTCAGTACTTC.

This clone occurred a few times. This chain uses TRBV10-3 with TRBJ1-1, with 9 bases aligning to TRBD1. The length of the CDR3 is 13 residues. Germline CDR1 is ENHRY and CDR2 is SYGVKD. V lost 6 bases and J lost 8; bases outside the gene matches: 7. In nucleotides, the CDR3 is TGTGCCATCAGGCGGGACAGGGAGTTCGAAGCTTTCTTT. Translation gives CAIRRDREFEAFF.